This T cell receptor beta chain was recorded in a study of cytomegalovirus exposure and HLA in healthy donors. Study information: Roughly 77 million unique TCRs from HLA-typed donors made up an early data release. Study results and caveats: Solely CMV serostatus was available to characterize immune exposure.

Use of 60 Vbeta and 13 Jbeta primers characterized the PCR. TCRdb's table, derived via immunoSEQ multiplex PCR, lists solely in-frame clones and lacks some. Of 170,000 or so clones in the sample, roughly 75% were seen once. This clone was detected once. Its antigen is unknown. Germline lookup yields CDR1 SGHDT and CDR2 YYEEEE. V was shortened by 4 bases and J by 0 bases, with 15 bases between the two germline ends. This CDR3 contains 16 residues. V usage is TRBV5-6 and J usage is TRBJ2-3, with D possibly being TRBD1 (6 bases). The source material was PBMCs. This TCR derives from a man aged 35 to 55 in good health and CMV-seronegative. In nucleotides, the CDR3 is TGTGCCAGCAGCGTTCAGAGGGACACAAGCACAGATACGCAGTATTTT. Protein: CASSVQRDTSTDTQYF.